Shown below are 8 T cell receptor beta chains from a single sample sequenced in a study of cytomegalovirus exposure and HLA in healthy donors. The PCR used 60 Vbeta and 13 Jbeta primers. Profiling relied on immunoSEQ multiplex PCR, and the TCRdb table lists in-frame clones only, not all of them. This table has over 200,000 clones, over 80% appearing once. Sequencing used PBMCs. The receptors come from a middle-aged woman in good health and CMV-seropositive.

The V gene is TRBV27, the J gene TRBJ2-2; TRBD2 matches at 11 bases. The germline V gene has CDR1 MNHEY and CDR2 SMNVEV (reference sequence). The CDR3 totals 18 residues. V shed 4 bases and J 5 bases; nucleotides not matched to a gene: 12. The CDR3 loop is CASSSLIGSGRGTGELFF. The CDR3 DNA is TGTGCCAGCAGTTCCCTAATCGGTAGCGGGAGGGGAACCGGGGAGCTGTTTTTT.

This rearrangement joins TRBV5-4 to TRBJ2-1; no firm D call. This CDR3 region has 14 residues. V was cut by 2 bases and J by 3 bases, with 9 bases left in between. Germline V lookup: CDR1 SGHNT, CDR2 YYREEE (reference sequence). The CDR3 DNA follows: TGTGCCAGCAGCTTAAGTGAGAGCTACAATGAGCAGTTCTTC. This sequence encodes CASSLSESYNEQFF.

The chain is built from TRBV4-1 and TRBJ2-3; 9 nucleotides line up with TRBD2. CDR3 length: 15 amino acids. Germline V gene lookup returns CDR1 MGHRA and CDR2 YSYEKL. V lost 3 bases, J lost 4 bases, and 5 bases stayed unmatched. CDR3 coding DNA: TGCGCCAGCAGCCAGTCAGCGGGGGGAGCAGATACGCAGTATTTT. Translation: CASSQSAGGADTQYF.

The V and J genes are TRBV10-3 and TRBJ2-1; 9 nucleotides line up with TRBD2. This CDR3 has 16 amino acids. Germline V gene lookup returns CDR1 ENHRY and CDR2 SYGVKD. The J segment lost 8 bases and the V segment lost 5 bases, leaving 13 bases of the junction unmatched. The CDR3 is CAISPPNSGSNHEQFF. CDR3 in DNA: TGTGCCATCAGTCCGCCGAATAGCGGGAGTAACCATGAGCAGTTCTTC.

The J gene is TRBJ2-1, the V gene TRBV7-8, with 14 bases that match TRBD2. The CDR3 totals 15 residues. In germline, CDR1 is SGHVS, CDR2 FQNEAQ. Unmatched junction bases numbered 3, after V lost 5 bases and J lost 6 bases. CDR3 coding DNA: TGTGCCAGCAGCATGGGACTAGCGGGAGTCAATGAGCAGTTCTTC. Protein sequence: CASSMGLAGVNEQFF.

This clone was seen a single time. The V gene is TRBV19, the J gene TRBJ1-2, with 9 bases aligning to TRBD1. Germline trimming cut 8 bases from V and 6 bases from J; bases unmatched to any gene: 7. The CDR3 totals 13 residues. From germline, CDR1 is LNHDA and CDR2 SQIVND (reference sequence). CDR3 residues: CASHNRGRNGYTF. The CDR3 DNA sequence: TGTGCCAGTCATAACAGGGGGCGAAATGGCTACACCTTC.

The CDR3 region has the DNA TGTGCCAGCAGTGAGGGGGGGACTCGACTGTTTTTT. This gives the protein CASSEGGTRLFF. The chain is built from TRBV2 and TRBJ1-4, with D perhaps matching TRBD1 (5 bases). The germline CDR1 and CDR2 sequences are SNHLY and FYNNEI. The CDR3 runs 12 residues. The V end lost 3 bases, the J end lost 13 bases, and 12 bases lay between the germline ends. Together with reference TRBV2 and TRBJ1-4, the CDR3 gives the full variable domain: EPEVTQTPSHQVTQMGQEVILRCVPISNHLYFYWYRQILGQKVEFLVSFYNNEISEKSEIFDDQFSVERPDGSNFTLKIRSTKLEDSAMYFCASSEGGTRLFFGSGTQLSVL.

The chain links TRBV10-3 to TRBJ2-5; 9 bases match TRBD1. V lost 2 bases, J lost 2 bases, and 0 bases stayed unmatched. The CDR3 covers 14 residues. CDR1 is ENHRY, CDR2 SYGVKD, per germline. The CDR3 here is CAISEDRGQETQYF. CDR3 DNA: TGTGCCATCAGTGAGGACAGGGGGCAAGAGACCCAGTACTTC.